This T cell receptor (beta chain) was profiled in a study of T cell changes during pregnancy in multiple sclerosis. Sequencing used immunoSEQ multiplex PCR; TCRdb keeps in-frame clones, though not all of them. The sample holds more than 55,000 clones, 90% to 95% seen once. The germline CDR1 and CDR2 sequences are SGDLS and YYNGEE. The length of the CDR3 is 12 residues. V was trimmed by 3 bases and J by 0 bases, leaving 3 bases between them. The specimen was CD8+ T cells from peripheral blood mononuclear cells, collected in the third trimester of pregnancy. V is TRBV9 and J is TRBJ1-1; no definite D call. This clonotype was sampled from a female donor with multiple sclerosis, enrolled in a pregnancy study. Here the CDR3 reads CASSAVNTEAFF. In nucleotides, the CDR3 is TGTGCCAGCAGCGCAGTGAACACTGAAGCTTTCTTT.